Sequencing of this T cell receptor beta chain was carried out in a study of blood T cells in healthy people across ages (dated by TCRdb to the mid-2010s). Regarding the research as a whole: In model experiments, template switching captured about one uniquely barcoded TCR beta cDNA molecule for every two T cells. To track age-related changes in TCR beta repertoire diversity, the study relied on deep sequencing normalized with unique cDNA molecular identifiers. The donors were divided into four age groups: young (average approximately 15 years), middle-aged (about 40), aged (roughly 60) and long-lived (about 90). For two donors (one aged 18 to 29 and one aged 80 or older), the study analyzed two additional independent replicas of 1 million unique cDNA reads from the same blood draw. Donors of different ages were randomly distributed across sequencing lanes to avoid experimental bias. Study-wide conclusions, independent of this receptor: A strong correlation was found between observed TCR beta diversity and the percentage of naive T cells measured by flow cytometry. Observed TCR beta diversity per million T cells fell roughly linearly with age, and a significant reduction was already apparent by age around 40. Estimates of total diversity from one million sequenced T cells were regarded as lower bounds and underestimates. Because donor CMV infection status was unknown, age-related changes in expanded clonotypes were potentially confounded. The long-lived group showed more naive CD4+ T cells, fewer expanded clones and increased TCR diversity than the aged group, suggesting age selection. Because profiling used bulk unsorted PBMCs, naive and antigen-experienced compartments could not be compared conclusively.

Library creation used 5' RACE. Sequencer: Illumina HiSeq 2500. The second PCR ran for about 6 to 12 cycles and used a J-beta primer mix along with a sample-barcoded 5' primer. Each TCR beta cDNA molecule received a unique molecular identifier from a template-switch 5' adaptor carrying 12 random nucleotides. At least 2.5 million CDR3-containing paired-end reads were obtained from each sample. First-strand cDNA synthesis was performed from all RNA using the Mint cDNA synthesis kit, with priming by a TRBC-specific oligonucleotide. Following uracil-DNA glycosylase treatment, all cDNA underwent a first 18-cycle PCR with the universal primers M1SS and BC2_uni_R. The published analysis was carried out like this. For normalization, 1 million high-quality reads were randomly selected from each sample, with every read carrying a distinct molecular identifier. Instead of being binned into consensus sequences, reads that shared molecular identifiers were thrown out. MiTCR, run with a Q25 quality threshold and the strictest error-elimination algorithm, handled CDR3 identification, clonotype clustering and error correction. A nonparametric unseen species model using Euler transformation provided a lower-bound estimate of total TCR beta diversity. TCRdb itself trimmed the public reads at Q25 with fastp, ran MiXCR and retained productive beta chains. When rows share a CDR3 protein, they turn into one entry using the most common DNA and genes. The V and J calls here are based on TCRdb, not the publication. For this sample there are more than 550,000 distinct CDR3 sequences; around a fifth appear just once. Around 22% of the sample is in the top ten clones.

The donors were about 40 Caucasian individuals from Russia, aged 6 to 90 years, who were systemically healthy. Roughly 10 milliliters of peripheral blood were collected from each donor into EDTA-treated Vacutainer tubes. PBMCs were isolated by Ficoll-Paque density-gradient centrifugation, with at least 6 million obtained per sample. Trizol reagent was used to extract total RNA from the PBMCs, yielding at least 6 micrograms per sample. For every donor, flow cytometry on a PBMC aliquot measured the percentage of naive CD45RAhigh/CD27high T cells. In the case of this clonotype: This clone's antigen is unknown. Base-call qualities are not available, and no considerably larger clone is one nucleotide away.

This receptor was taken from a man aged 65-85 years in good health. The material sequenced was blood.

The DNA sequence is given as TGCGCCAGCAGCTCGGCCATTGGGTTTGGAGATACGCAGTATTTT. The encoded protein is CASSSAIGFGDTQYF. This chain joins TRBV5-1 to TRBJ2-3, with the D gene call left open. According to the germline V gene, CDR1 reads SGHRS and CDR2 reads YFSETQ. V is cut by 3 bases and J by 5 bases, and the space between the germline ends is 16 bases. The CDR3, cysteine through phenylalanine, is 15 amino acids long. The only DNA kept is the CDR3, 45 bases in frame from the first base.